This TCR beta chain originates from a study of beta chain features in type 1 diabetes. TCRB transcripts that were expressed got sequenced, as all of the isolated RNA had been reverse transcribed. Produced via immunoSEQ multiplex PCR; TCRdb's table is partial and in-frame only. The sample consists of 850,000 to 900,000 clones, 15% to 20% of them appearing once. The CDR3 is made up of 17 amino acids. Per the germline V gene, CDR1 is ENHRY and CDR2 is SYGVKD. With 6 bases clipped from V and 4 bases from J, the junction kept 17 bases outside the gene matches. The chain combines TRBV10-3 with TRBJ2-7; TRBD1 aligns across 8 bases. The source is a woman between 18 and 30 years old in good health. The sample taken for sequencing was naive CD4+ T cells from blood. Here the CDR3 reads CAISPRAGGTGTYEQYF. For the CDR3, the DNA is TGTGCCATCAGCCCACGGGCTGGGGGGACAGGTACGTACGAGCAGTACTTC.